A selection of T cell receptor beta chains follows, all from one sample in a study of PD-1 blockade in classical Hodgkin lymphoma. Assay used: immunoSEQ multiplex PCR; TCRdb lists only in-frame clones, some missing. The table lists 20,000 to 30,000 clones, about three quarters of them singletons. Sequenced here: peripheral blood mononuclear cells (PBMCs), sampled before the second cycle of nivolumab. All receptors come from a human donor with classical Hodgkin lymphoma. The CDR3 runs from the conserved cysteine through the conserved F or W. Fields, in order: J gene, V gene, clone size, D gene, CDR3 protein, CDR3 DNA. D genes are given only for firm matches. Clone size, where shown, is once, few, many, or a class for clones that have expanded.

j_gene: TRBJ2-5
v_gene: TRBV28
abundance: .
d_gene: TRBD2
CDR3aa: CASSFSGRVTQYF
CDR3nt: TGTGCCAGCAGTTTCAGCGGGAGGGTAACCCAGTACTTC

j_gene: TRBJ2-7
v_gene: TRBV9
abundance: .
d_gene: .
CDR3aa: CASSLRMDTEQYF
CDR3nt: TGTGCCAGCAGCCTCCGGATGGATACCGAGCAGTACTTC

j_gene: TRBJ2-7
v_gene: TRBV5-4
abundance: .
d_gene: .
CDR3aa: CASSLGSSGSAYEQYF
CDR3nt: TGTGCCAGCAGCTTGGGTTCTTCGGGGAGTGCTTACGAGCAGTACTTC

j_gene: TRBJ2-1
v_gene: TRBV7-9
abundance: .
d_gene: .
CDR3aa: CASSPGLSSYNEQFF
CDR3nt: TGTGCCAGCAGCCCGGGGTTAAGCTCCTACAATGAGCAGTTCTTC

j_gene: TRBJ2-5
v_gene: TRBV10-3
abundance: .
d_gene: .
CDR3aa: CAISEAPTGRQETQYF
CDR3nt: TGTGCCATCAGTGAGGCCCCGACAGGGAGGCAAGAGACCCAGTACTTC

j_gene: TRBJ1-2
v_gene: TRBV27
abundance: .
d_gene: .
CDR3aa: CASSFARAYGYTF
CDR3nt: TGTGCCAGCAGTTTCGCCAGGGCTTATGGCTACACCTTC

j_gene: TRBJ1-5
v_gene: TRBV19
abundance: few
d_gene: TRBD1
CDR3aa: CASSRTGPTNQPQHF
CDR3nt: TGTGCCAGTAGTCGGACAGGGCCCACGAATCAGCCCCAGCATTTT

j_gene: TRBJ2-5
v_gene: TRBV7-6
abundance: once
d_gene: TRBD2
CDR3aa: CASSLGRTSGRETQYF
CDR3nt: TGTGCCAGCAGCTTAGGCCGGACTAGCGGGAGAGAGACCCAGTACTTC

j_gene: TRBJ1-5
v_gene: TRBV6-1
abundance: .
d_gene: .
CDR3aa: CASSEDSILGWGNQPQHF
CDR3nt: TGTGCCAGCAGTGAAGATTCGATTTTGGGCTGGGGTAATCAGCCCCAGCATTTT

j_gene: TRBJ2-2
v_gene: TRBV29-1
abundance: .
d_gene: .
CDR3aa: CSDNKRDTGELFF
CDR3nt: TGCAGCGATAATAAACGGGACACCGGGGAGCTGTTTTTT

j_gene: TRBJ2-3
v_gene: TRBV5-1
abundance: once
d_gene: .
CDR3aa: CASSSSRGGRTDTQYF
CDR3nt: TGCGCCAGCAGCTCGTCCAGGGGGGGTCGCACAGATACGCAGTATTTT

j_gene: TRBJ2-7
v_gene: TRBV7-9
abundance: .
d_gene: .
CDR3aa: CASSLGSDEQYF
CDR3nt: TGTGCCAGCAGCTTAGGTTCTGACGAGCAGTACTTC

j_gene: TRBJ1-1
v_gene: TRBV2
abundance: .
d_gene: TRBD1
CDR3aa: CASSEQGVTNTEAFF
CDR3nt: TGTGCCAGCAGTGAACAGGGGGTCACGAACACTGAAGCTTTCTTT

j_gene: TRBJ2-1
v_gene: TRBV6-5
abundance: .
d_gene: .
CDR3aa: CASSYSIPSFGNEQFF
CDR3nt: TGTGCCAGCAGTTACTCGATTCCAAGCTTCGGCAATGAGCAGTTCTTC

j_gene: TRBJ2-4
v_gene: TRBV2
abundance: .
d_gene: .
CDR3aa: CASQGNIQYF
CDR3nt: TGTGCCAGTCAGGGGAACATTCAGTACTTC

j_gene: TRBJ2-1
v_gene: TRBV7-2
abundance: .
d_gene: .
CDR3aa: CASSLDYNEQFF
CDR3nt: TGTGCCAGCAGCTTAGACTACAATGAGCAGTTCTTC

j_gene: TRBJ1-4
v_gene: TRBV19
abundance: .
d_gene: .
CDR3aa: CASSTASADNEKLFF
CDR3nt: TGTGCCAGTAGTACGGCATCGGCAGACAATGAAAAACTGTTTTTT

j_gene: TRBJ2-2
v_gene: TRBV25-1
abundance: .
d_gene: TRBD1
CDR3aa: CASSDGRDSFTGELFF
CDR3nt: TGTGCCAGCAGTGACGGCCGGGACAGCTTCACCGGGGAGCTGTTTTTT

j_gene: TRBJ2-7
v_gene: TRBV25-1
abundance: .
d_gene: .
CDR3aa: CASSGVGASYEQYF
CDR3nt: TGTGCCAGCAGTGGGGTTGGGGCGTCCTACGAGCAGTACTTC

j_gene: TRBJ2-7
v_gene: TRBV29-1
abundance: .
d_gene: .
CDR3aa: CSVELGGYEQYF
CDR3nt: TGCAGCGTTGAGTTGGGCGGATACGAGCAGTACTTC

j_gene: TRBJ2-7
v_gene: TRBV18
abundance: .
d_gene: .
CDR3aa: CASSPRRGLEEQYF
CDR3nt: TGTGCCAGCTCCCCGCGCCGGGGGCTGGAAGAGCAGTACTTC

j_gene: TRBJ2-5
v_gene: TRBV18
abundance: once
d_gene: .
CDR3aa: CASSPLAGYQETQYF
CDR3nt: TGTGCCAGCTCACCCCTGGCAGGATACCAAGAGACCCAGTACTTC

j_gene: TRBJ2-1
v_gene: TRBV28
abundance: .
d_gene: .
CDR3aa: CASSAGTWTYNEQFF
CDR3nt: TGTGCCAGCAGTGCCGGGACCTGGACCTACAATGAGCAGTTCTTC

j_gene: TRBJ2-7
v_gene: TRBV5-1
abundance: .
d_gene: .
CDR3aa: CASRRVLGSYEQYF
CDR3nt: TGCGCCAGCAGGCGGGTGTTGGGGTCCTACGAGCAGTACTTC

j_gene: TRBJ1-6
v_gene: TRBV6-5
abundance: .
d_gene: .
CDR3aa: CASSQGVHNSPLHF
CDR3nt: TGTGCCAGCAGTCAGGGAGTCCATAATTCACCCCTCCACTTT

j_gene: TRBJ2-7
v_gene: TRBV28
abundance: large
d_gene: .
CDR3aa: CASSLFTSRGYYEQYF
CDR3nt: TGTGCCAGCAGTTTATTCACATCACGCGGGTACTACGAGCAGTACTTC

j_gene: TRBJ1-5
v_gene: TRBV27
abundance: .
d_gene: .
CDR3aa: CASSPGMGNQPQHF
CDR3nt: TGTGCCAGCAGTCCAGGCATGGGCAATCAGCCCCAGCATTTT

j_gene: TRBJ1-1
v_gene: TRBV6-5
abundance: .
d_gene: .
CDR3aa: CASSYSLGGSTEAFF
CDR3nt: TGTGCCAGCAGTTACTCTTTGGGGGGGTCCACTGAAGCTTTCTTT

j_gene: TRBJ2-3
v_gene: TRBV5-4
abundance: .
d_gene: .
CDR3aa: CASSLDPTDTDTQYF
CDR3nt: TGTGCCAGCAGCTTGGACCCGACGGACACAGATACGCAGTATTTT

j_gene: TRBJ2-7
v_gene: TRBV30
abundance: .
d_gene: .
CDR3aa: CAWTQDSYEQYF
CDR3nt: TGTGCCTGGACCCAAGACAGCTACGAGCAGTACTTC

j_gene: TRBJ2-2
v_gene: TRBV11-3
abundance: .
d_gene: .
CDR3aa: CASSLGEIARDTGELFF
CDR3nt: TGTGCCAGCAGCTTAGGCGAAATAGCCAGAGACACCGGGGAGCTGTTTTTT

j_gene: TRBJ1-5
v_gene: TRBV29-1
abundance: .
d_gene: .
CDR3aa: CSVVGDSNQPQHF
CDR3nt: TGCAGCGTTGTCGGGGATAGCAATCAGCCCCAGCATTTT

j_gene: TRBJ2-2
v_gene: TRBV27
abundance: .
d_gene: .
CDR3aa: CASSLYTQGNTGELFF
CDR3nt: TGTGCCAGCAGTTTGTACACACAGGGGAACACCGGGGAGCTGTTTTTT

j_gene: TRBJ1-4
v_gene: TRBV30
abundance: .
d_gene: TRBD1
CDR3aa: CAWRDREPTNEKLFF
CDR3nt: TGTGCCTGGAGGGACAGGGAGCCAACTAATGAAAAACTGTTTTTT

j_gene: TRBJ2-3
v_gene: TRBV29-1
abundance: .
d_gene: .
CDR3aa: CSVEGDGGTDTQYF
CDR3nt: TGCAGCGTTGAGGGGGATGGGGGCACAGATACGCAGTATTTT

j_gene: TRBJ1-3
v_gene: TRBV6-1
abundance: .
d_gene: .
CDR3aa: CASSAGGFSGNTIYF
CDR3nt: TGTGCCAGCAGTGCGGGGGGGTTCTCTGGAAACACCATATATTTT

j_gene: TRBJ2-5
v_gene: TRBV11-3
abundance: .
d_gene: .
CDR3aa: CASSRTVQETQYF
CDR3nt: TGTGCCAGCAGCCGGACAGTCCAAGAGACCCAGTACTTC

j_gene: TRBJ2-5
v_gene: TRBV9
abundance: .
d_gene: .
CDR3aa: CASSVGSGTGWKTQYF
CDR3nt: TGTGCCAGCAGCGTAGGTAGCGGAACAGGGTGGAAGACCCAGTACTTC

j_gene: TRBJ2-3
v_gene: TRBV5-1
abundance: .
d_gene: .
CDR3aa: CASSWGLNTDTQYF
CDR3nt: TGCGCCAGCAGCTGGGGACTTAACACAGATACGCAGTATTTT

j_gene: TRBJ2-7
v_gene: TRBV29-1
abundance: .
d_gene: TRBD2
CDR3aa: CSVGTSGSSYEQYF
CDR3nt: TGCAGCGTTGGGACTAGCGGGAGCTCCTACGAGCAGTACTTC

j_gene: TRBJ2-7
v_gene: TRBV19
abundance: .
d_gene: .
CDR3aa: CASSMGYYEQYF
CDR3nt: TGTGCCAGTAGTATGGGTTACTACGAGCAGTACTTC

j_gene: TRBJ1-1
v_gene: TRBV30
abundance: few
d_gene: TRBD1
CDR3aa: CAWRALTGAATEAFF
CDR3nt: TGTGCCTGGAGGGCGCTAACAGGGGCGGCCACTGAAGCTTTCTTT

j_gene: TRBJ2-7
v_gene: TRBV7-2
abundance: .
d_gene: TRBD1
CDR3aa: CASSLQGSAYEQYF
CDR3nt: TGTGCCAGCAGTTTACAGGGGTCGGCCTACGAGCAGTACTTC

j_gene: TRBJ2-1
v_gene: TRBV7-8
abundance: few
d_gene: .
CDR3aa: CASSFRNSDGANEQFF
CDR3nt: TGTGCCAGCAGCTTTAGAAATAGCGACGGGGCGAATGAGCAGTTCTTC

j_gene: TRBJ2-7
v_gene: TRBV5-1
abundance: .
d_gene: TRBD1
CDR3aa: CASRLTISGTVTYEQYF
CDR3nt: TGCGCCAGCAGACTAACCATCTCGGGGACAGTAACCTACGAGCAGTACTTC

j_gene: TRBJ2-1
v_gene: TRBV19
abundance: .
d_gene: .
CDR3aa: CASSIEGALGQFF
CDR3nt: TGTGCCAGTAGTATAGAGGGGGCGCTCGGGCAGTTCTTC

j_gene: TRBJ1-4
v_gene: TRBV4-2
abundance: .
d_gene: .
CDR3aa: CASSQDQRGANEKLFF
CDR3nt: TGTGCCAGCAGCCAAGATCAAAGGGGCGCTAATGAAAAACTGTTTTTT

j_gene: TRBJ2-7
v_gene: TRBV7-8
abundance: .
d_gene: .
CDR3aa: CASSKIQGYEQYF
CDR3nt: TGTGCCAGCAGCAAGATACAGGGATACGAGCAGTACTTC